A single sample gave rise to the 30 T cell receptor beta chains below, sequenced in a study of regulatory T cells in long-lasting Graves disease. TCR beta libraries were built with iRepertoire HTBI primers and Arm-PCR of CDR3 regions. From the multiplex PCR reads, TCRdb called clonotypes with MiXCR, one entry per CDR3 protein. This sample has around 420,000 distinct CDR3 sequences, with about 14% found just once. Sample time point: newly diagnosed GD, antithyroid drugs for less than 3 months. RNA isolated from PBMCs was used to make the TCR library. The sequencing used peripheral blood mononuclear cells (PBMCs), collected at new diagnosis, from a patient treated with antithyroid drugs. Every receptor here comes from a female donor with Graves disease.

This clonotype was seen repeatedly, ten times or more. The genes are TRBV20-1 and TRBJ2-1, with 9 bases matching TRBD2. The CDR3 length is 14 residues. Trimming removed 5 bases from V and 5 bases from J; junction bases left unmatched: 7. Germline V gene sequence: CDR1 DFQATT, CDR2 SNEGSKA (reference sequence). The CDR3 reads CSAGNSGRDNEQFF. The CDR3 coding sequence is TGCAGTGCTGGCAATAGCGGGAGAGACAATGAGCAGTTCTTC.

This clonotype has at least ten counts. This chain links TRBV12-3 or TRBV12-4 with TRBJ2-5; 8 nucleotides align to TRBD2. Trimming at V came to 5 bases and at J to 1 base, leaving 12 bases not matched to a gene. The CDR3 sequence is 17 residues long. DNA of the CDR3: TGTGCCAGCAGTAAGGCAGGGGCTAGCGGGCCCCAAGAGACCCAGTACTTC. Its protein product is CASSKAGASGPQETQYF.

This clonotype was counted ten times or more. The rearrangement links TRBV20-1 to TRBJ2-7; D is unclear. V was trimmed by 0 bases and J by 0 bases, leaving 9 bases between them. This CDR3 has 14 amino acids. Per germline, CDR1 DFQATT and CDR2 SNEGSKA (reference sequence). As DNA, the CDR3 is TGCAGTGCTAGAGACTTCTATAACTCCTACGAGCAGTACTTC. Translated, it gives CSARDFYNSYEQYF.

This clonotype was seen many times. The genes are TRBV4-1 and TRBJ2-5; 12 nucleotides align to TRBD2. The CDR3 totals 16 residues. Germline CDR1 MGHRA, CDR2 YSYEKL. Trimming took 3 bases from V and 5 from J; bases not matched to a gene: 7. The CDR3 here is CASSQRLAGGGETQYF. The CDR3, as DNA: TGCGCCAGCAGCCAGAGGCTAGCGGGAGGGGGGGAGACCCAGTACTTC.

There are a few counts of this clonotype. The chain recombines TRBV2 with TRBJ1-4, with TRBD1 matching over 7 bases. The germline gives CDR1 SNHLY, CDR2 FYNNEI. The V and J ends lost 5 bases and 2 bases, in that order; junction bases with no gene match: 2. The CDR3 length is 14 residues. CDR3 nucleotide sequence: TGTGCCAGCAGTACAGGGGAGACTAATGAAAAACTGTTTTTT. Translation gives CASSTGETNEKLFF.

This clonotype has ten or more counts. The genes are TRBV6-5 and TRBJ2-3; weak D call: TRBD2 (5 bases). The CDR3 runs 15 residues. Per germline, CDR1 MNHEY and CDR2 SVGAGI. V was cut by 2 bases and J by 4 bases, with 13 bases left in between. The CDR3 sequence: CASSYRGHTADTQYF. The CDR3 DNA reads TGTGCCAGCAGTTACCGGGGTCATACCGCAGATACGCAGTATTTT.

The sample holds many counts of this clonotype. The chain joins TRBV3-1 to TRBJ2-7, with D perhaps TRBD1 (6 bases). The germline gives CDR1 LGHDT, CDR2 YNNKEL (reference sequence). The length of the CDR3 is 13 residues. V shed 2 bases and J shed 3 bases, with 8 bases lying between them. The CDR3 spells CASSQHRVYEQYF. CDR3 in DNA: TGTGCCAGCAGCCAACACAGGGTCTACGAGCAGTACTTC.

A few counts support this clonotype. The rearrangement uses TRBV10-1 and TRBJ2-7, with 9 nucleotides matching TRBD2. Germline CDR1 is WNHNN and CDR2 is SYGVQD (reference sequence). With 2 bases clipped from V and 4 bases from J, the junction kept 6 bases outside the gene matches. This CDR3 comprises 15 residues. The CDR3 protein is CASSETSGLPYEQYF. CDR3 DNA sequence: TGCGCCAGCAGTGAGACTAGCGGGCTACCTTACGAGCAGTACTTC.

The chain combines TRBV20-1 with TRBJ1-2; TRBD1 might be the D (6 bases). CDR3 length equals 13 residues. Trimming removed 5 bases from V and 8 bases from J, with 18 bases in between. Germline V CDR1 and CDR2: DFQATT, SNEGSKA (reference sequence). The CDR3 is CSAEKDRLQGYTF. For the CDR3, the DNA is TGCAGTGCTGAAAAAGACAGGCTGCAGGGCTACACCTTC.

The rearrangement joins TRBV6-9 to TRBJ1-6; 8 bases line up with TRBD1. The V segment lost 3 bases and the J segment 5 bases; nucleotides outside the gene matches: 9. The CDR3 loop spans 17 amino acids. CDR1 is MNHGY, CDR2 SVAAGI, per germline. The CDR3 nucleotides are TGTGCCAGCAGTTACGGTGACCCGGACAGGGATAATTCACCCCTCCACTTT. It codes for CASSYGDPDRDNSPLHF.

The sample holds many counts of this clonotype. This rearrangement joins TRBV12-3 or TRBV12-4 to TRBJ1-1; no firm D call. The CDR3 totals 13 residues. The ends were cut back, 5 bases at V and 8 bases at J, with 15 bases in the middle. The CDR3 nucleotides are TGTGCCAGCAGTCGGCGCCGGGAATCGGAAGCTTTCTTT. Its translation: CASSRRRESEAFF.

About this clonotype: A much larger clone lies one base from this, so it may be a read error. The rearrangement joins TRBV6-2 or TRBV6-3 to TRBJ2-1; D unresolved. CDR1 and CDR2 (germline): MNHEY, SVGEGT. CDR3 length equals 16 residues. The V end was cut by 5 bases, the J end by 1 base, with 15 bases between. The CDR3 coding sequence is TGTGCCAGCAGTGTAGAAACCCCGTCTTCCTACAATGAGCAGTTCTTC. Its protein product is CASSVETPSSYNEQFF.

This clonotype is a singleton in its sample. With only one base between it and a far larger clone, this is likely a read error. V gene TRBV27 combines with J gene TRBJ2-7, with TRBD1 matching over 7 bases. Per germline, CDR1 MNHEY and CDR2 SMNVEV (reference sequence). After removal of 5 bases from V and 7 bases from J, the junction contained 11 bases not matched to a gene. The CDR3 runs 14 residues. CDR3 sequence (DNA): TGTGCCAGCAGTGAAGGGGGCCTGACGAGAGAGCAGTACTTC. This gives the protein CASSEGGLTREQYF.

The rearrangement links TRBV19 to TRBJ2-7; maybe TRBD1 (6 bases). From germline, CDR1 is LNHDA and CDR2 SQIVND (reference sequence). The germline V and J ends were trimmed by 3 bases and 2 bases, with 26 bases remaining between them. This CDR3 has 19 residues. CDR3 region: CASSIARNGVGTSTYEQYF. The CDR3 DNA reads TGTGCCAGTAGTATTGCAAGAAATGGTGTAGGGACATCAACCTACGAGCAGTACTTC.

This chain connects TRBV9 to TRBJ2-5; tentatively, D is TRBD2 (6 bases). In germline, CDR1 is SGDLS, CDR2 YYNGEE. Trimming left V 4 bases short and J 2 bases short, with 15 bases between. The CDR3 is 15 amino acids. The CDR3 DNA is TGTGCCAGCAGCTCCTGGGGGGACTCGCAAGAGACCCAGTACTTC. This gives the protein CASSSWGDSQETQYF.

This clonotype was observed at least ten times. The chain joins TRBV10-3 to TRBJ2-7; 11 bases are a match to TRBD1. With 6 bases clipped from V and 7 bases from J, the junction kept 5 bases outside the gene matches. CDR1 ENHRY and CDR2 SYGVKD come from the germline V gene. The CDR3 sequence is 13 residues long. The CDR3 spells CAIRGTGGGEQYF. Written as DNA, the CDR3 is TGTGCCATCAGGGGGACAGGGGGTGGGGAGCAGTACTTC.

This clonotype was detected ten times or more. This rearrangement joins TRBV28 to TRBJ1-1; 7 nucleotides align to TRBD1. Germline V lookup: CDR1 MDHEN, CDR2 SYDVKM. Trimming removed 6 bases from V and 1 base from J; junction bases left unmatched: 2. There are 13 residues in the CDR3. The CDR3 sequence is CASRRTGNTEAFF. CDR3 bases: TGTGCCAGCAGGAGGACAGGGAACACTGAAGCTTTCTTT.

This clonotype was found many times. J is TRBJ1-2 and V is TRBV5-1; tentatively, D is TRBD1 (6 bases). This CDR3 has 17 residues. Germline V gene lookup returns CDR1 SGHRS and CDR2 YFSETQ. V shed 0 bases and J shed 5 bases, with 20 bases lying between them. The CDR3 loop is CASSLAGGRTGAYGYTF. The CDR3 nucleotides are TGCGCCAGCAGCTTGGCCGGTGGAAGGACGGGGGCATATGGCTACACCTTC.

This clonotype was picked up many times. The chain couples TRBV19 to TRBJ1-1; TRBD1 matches at 7 bases. Germline V gene lookup returns CDR1 LNHDA and CDR2 SQIVND (reference sequence). The CDR3 length is 15 residues. The V and J ends lost 4 bases and 5 bases, in that order; junction bases with no gene match: 10. The CDR3 loop reads CASSTTGTVVTEAFF. The CDR3 DNA is TGTGCCAGTAGTACGACCGGGACAGTAGTTACTGAAGCTTTCTTT.

This clonotype was picked up a small number of times. The chain joins TRBV9 to TRBJ1-1, with unresolved D. V was pared by 5 bases and J by 1 base, with 9 bases between. The CDR3 spans 13 residues. Germline V gene lookup returns CDR1 SGDLS and CDR2 YYNGEE. The CDR3 DNA is TGTGCCAGCAGGAGGGTCGAGAACACTGAAGCTTTCTTT. Translated, it gives CASRRVENTEAFF.

Notes on this clonotype: This could be a read error, since a much larger clone is one nucleotide away. This chain connects TRBV5-1 to TRBJ2-5; D gene uncertain. Germline CDR1 is SGHRS and CDR2 is YFSETQ. This CDR3 has 14 amino acids. The DNA of the CDR3 is TGCGCCAGCAACTTGAGTACAGACCAAGAGACCCAGTACTTC. Its protein is CASNLSTDQETQYF.

This clonotype was found many times. The junction departs from germline at one end; a sequencing error may be responsible. The genes are TRBV5-1 and TRBJ1-1; 7 bases line up with TRBD1. Germline V gene data show CDR1 as SGHRS and CDR2 as YFSETQ. The CDR3 length is 12 residues. CDR3 loop: CASSTGQLEAFF. The CDR3 coding sequence is TGTGCCAGCAGCACGGGACAGTTAGAAGCTTTCTTT.

This clonotype showed up many times. This chain connects TRBV5-1 to TRBJ1-2, with D uncertain. This CDR3 is 15 amino acids long. CDR1 and CDR2 (germline): SGHRS, YFSETQ. V lost 3 bases, J lost 2 bases, and 14 bases lay in between. The CDR3 region is CASSYTTSPNYGYTF. The DNA of the CDR3 is TGCGCCAGCAGCTATACGACATCACCGAACTATGGCTACACCTTC.

This clonotype showed up just a few times. No DNA is shown, since the ends of the CDR3 on it are uncertain; the CDR3 is the one TCRdb lists. The rearrangement joins TRBV28 to TRBJ1-4; TRBD1 is the table's D call, not checked against the DNA. From its first to its last residue, the CDR3 has 14 amino acids. In germline, CDR1 is MDHEN, CDR2 SYDVKM. CDR3 sequence reads: CASNWGRGNEKLFF.

This clonotype was observed at least ten times. The genes are TRBV30 and TRBJ1-1; no reliable D call. The CDR3 runs to 12 residues. Trimming took 3 bases from V and 6 from J, leaving 11 bases between them. Looked up from germline, CDR1 is GTSNPN and CDR2 is SVGIG (reference sequence). DNA of the CDR3: TGTGCCTGGAGACCAAGCAGCCCTGAAGCTTTCTTT. Its protein product is CAWRPSSPEAFF.

This clonotype was picked up many times. The rearrangement links TRBV4-2 to TRBJ1-1; tentative D call: TRBD1 (5 bases). The V end was cut by 1 base, the J end by 1 base, with 10 bases between. The CDR3 length is 15 residues. Germline CDR1 and CDR2: LGHNA and YNFKEQ. The CDR3 sequence is CASSQAGTENTEAFF. In nucleotides, the CDR3 is TGTGCCAGCAGCCAAGCAGGGACCGAGAACACTGAAGCTTTCTTT.

This chain links TRBV27 with TRBJ2-7, with 13 nucleotides matching TRBD2. This CDR3 is 16 amino acids long. In germline, CDR1 is MNHEY, CDR2 SMNVEV (reference sequence). V lost 6 bases to trimming and J lost 3 bases; unmatched junction nucleotides: 8. The CDR3 DNA follows: TGTGCCAGCAGCCCCGGACTAGCGGGAGTTGGCTACGAGCAGTACTTC. Translating it yields CASSPGLAGVGYEQYF.

This clonotype was counted at least ten times. The chain combines TRBV20-1 with TRBJ2-5; 12 nucleotides match TRBD2. The CDR3 contains 15 residues. Unmatched junction bases numbered 4, after V lost 0 bases and J lost 5 bases. Per the germline V gene, CDR1 is DFQATT and CDR2 is SNEGSKA (reference sequence). The CDR3 reads CSARELAGGGETQYF. DNA for the CDR3: TGCAGTGCTAGAGAGCTAGCGGGGGGGGGGGAGACCCAGTACTTC.

This clonotype has a count of ten or more. The V and J genes are TRBV30 and TRBJ2-7, with D tentatively TRBD2 (6 bases). Trimming cost V 0 bases and J 3 bases, with 12 bases left between them. In germline, CDR1 is GTSNPN, CDR2 SVGIG (reference sequence). CDR3 length equals 14 residues. Here the CDR3 DNA reads TGTGCCTGGAGTGTACTTGCGGAGGGCTACGAGCAGTACTTC. Translated, it gives CAWSVLAEGYEQYF.

At least ten counts were recorded for this clonotype. The chain carries TRBV27 and TRBJ2-1, with D unclear. The V end lost 3 bases, the J end lost 7 bases, and 7 bases lay between the germline ends. The CDR3 consists of 12 residues. The germline V gene encodes CDR1 MNHEY and CDR2 SMNVEV (reference sequence). CDR3 bases: TGTGCCAGCAGTTTGAGCCAAAATGAGCAGTTCTTC. Residues: CASSLSQNEQFF.